This T cell receptor beta chain emerged from a study of vaccination and CD4 T cells after COVID-19. At the level of the study: Two-dose vaccination with either BNT162b2 or mRNA-1273 was given to participants.

In regard to this clonotype: Its antigen is as yet unknown.

Time point of the sample: late sampling 161 to 241 days after vaccination in a few convalescent patients. The treatment here: roughly 10-day PBMC culture with coronavirus spike peptide pools or control peptides (ViraFEST assay). This CDR3 region has 15 residues. Germline values: CDR1 MRHNA, CDR2 SNTAGT. With 7 bases removed from V and 4 bases from J, the gap between germline ends came to 20 bases. With the Oncomine TCR Beta short-read assay, DNA from cultured CD4+ T cells was sequenced. TCRdb reanalysed the PCR reads using MiXCR and keeps one entry per CDR3 protein. Of under 20,000 distinct CDR3 sequences in the sample, roughly half were seen once.

The sample in question was CD4+ T cells from blood, cultured in vitro, obtained about 7 months after SARS-CoV-2 vaccination. This clonotype was sampled from a human donor who had recovered from COVID-19. The chain uses TRBV6-4 and TRBJ2-7; possible D gene TRBD1, 6 bases. The CDR3 region is CASTYRAKGVYEQYF. The CDR3 nucleotides are TGTGCCAGCACCTACAGGGCAAAAGGGGTGTACGAGCAGTACTTC.